Listed below are T cell receptor beta chains from one sample, sequenced in a study of CXCR3-negative and CXCR3-positive naive CD8 T cells. No DNA is given; TCRdb re-called the 5' RACE reads and lists each CDR3 protein once. Across 50,000 to 75,000 distinct CDR3 sequences, the top ten clones capture about 4.5% of the sample. Sequenced material: naive CXCR3- CD8+ T cells from blood. These receptors were obtained from a human donor in good health. Some clones in this sample may be carry-over from other donors' samples. CDR3s include the opening cysteine and the closing phenylalanine or tryptophan.

J gene: TRBJ2-1; V gene: TRBV7-9; CDR3 protein: CASSLKAGGKNEQFF
J gene: TRBJ1-3; V gene: TRBV29-1; CDR3 protein: CSVTGATSGNTIYF
J gene: TRBJ2-7; V gene: TRBV4-3; CDR3 protein: CASSQASVSYEQYF
J gene: TRBJ2-7; V gene: TRBV20-1; CDR3 protein: CSARDSSGGYEQYF
J gene: TRBJ2-7; V gene: TRBV20-1; CDR3 protein: CSARSDRVWEQYF
J gene: TRBJ1-6; V gene: TRBV7-9; CDR3 protein: CASSSGTANNSPLHF
J gene: TRBJ1-5; V gene: TRBV20-1; CDR3 protein: CSARPPGRGLSNQPQHF
J gene: TRBJ2-2; V gene: TRBV7-9; CDR3 protein: CASSPTSAEDGELFF
J gene: TRBJ2-7; V gene: TRBV29-1; CDR3 protein: CSVVVAVMTYEQYF
J gene: TRBJ1-5; V gene: TRBV5-1; CDR3 protein: CASSLEGQPQPQHF
J gene: TRBJ2-2; V gene: TRBV7-3; CDR3 protein: CASSSDGNTGELFF
J gene: TRBJ2-1; V gene: TRBV12-3/TRBV12-4; CDR3 protein: CASSFVAGASSYNEQFF
J gene: TRBJ1-5; V gene: TRBV20-1; CDR3 protein: CSARDPGLSNQPQHF
J gene: TRBJ2-7; V gene: TRBV21-1; CDR3 protein: CASSKAAIVHEQYF
J gene: TRBJ2-1; V gene: TRBV29-1; CDR3 protein: CSLVPAGGSYNEQFF
J gene: TRBJ2-7; V gene: TRBV9; CDR3 protein: CASSVGTATTYEQYF
J gene: TRBJ2-7; V gene: TRBV29-1; CDR3 protein: CSVRSDSRGSYEQYF
J gene: TRBJ2-1; V gene: TRBV28; CDR3 protein: CASSSGLAGGRSYNEQFF
J gene: TRBJ2-1; V gene: TRBV18; CDR3 protein: CASSPRGTQYNEQFF
J gene: TRBJ1-5; V gene: TRBV5-1; CDR3 protein: CASSLTGTPDQPQHF
J gene: TRBJ1-2; V gene: TRBV7-2; CDR3 protein: CASSLSGGQEGFDGYTF
J gene: TRBJ2-4; V gene: TRBV29-1; CDR3 protein: CSVENHPGPKAYIQYF
J gene: TRBJ2-7; V gene: TRBV6-6; CDR3 protein: CASSPTGAYEQYF
J gene: TRBJ2-2; V gene: TRBV12-3/TRBV12-4; CDR3 protein: CFPGGRTNTGELFF
J gene: TRBJ2-7; V gene: TRBV28; CDR3 protein: CASSLKGLGQYEQYF
J gene: TRBJ2-5; V gene: TRBV4-3; CDR3 protein: CASSQSLDIETQYF